What follows are 13 T cell receptor beta chains derived from one specimen sequenced in a study of a mutant IDH1 vaccine in newly diagnosed glioma. Measured with immunoSEQ multiplex PCR; TCRdb has only the in-frame clones, and not every one. The sample comprises approximately 47,000 clones, around 90% of which are singletons, and around 5.7% rests with the top ten. Documented time point: week 35, safety follow-up. Each vaccine dose was 300 ug of mutant IDH1 20-mer peptide, with topical imiquimod. These receptors' targets are unknown. The specimen comprised PBMCs, sampled from a glioma patient whose treatment included an IDH1 peptide vaccine. The receptor set was obtained from a woman in her forties with glioma.

The J gene is TRBJ2-2, the V gene TRBV7-6; D gene unclear. Germline lookup yields CDR1 SGHVS and CDR2 FNYEAQ. The CDR3 covers 12 residues. V was shortened by 4 bases and J by 8 bases, with 8 bases between the two germline ends. The CDR3 reads CASSSAPGELFF. The CDR3 DNA sequence: TGTGCCAGCAGCTCGGCCCCGGGGGAGCTGTTTTTT.

The V call is TRBV7-2, the J call TRBJ2-5; weak D call: TRBD2 (6 bases). CDR1 and CDR2 from the germline V gene are SGHTA and FQGNSA. The CDR3 loop spans 15 amino acids. With 5 bases removed from V and 2 bases from J, the gap between germline ends came to 15 bases. CDR3 in amino acids: CASSPEGRRQETQYF. CDR3 DNA sequence: TGTGCCAGCAGCCCGGAGGGGCGGCGACAAGAGACCCAGTACTTC.

This clone was found once. The chain links TRBV28 to TRBJ2-4; 12 positions match TRBD1. The CDR3 has 18 amino acids. The V segment lost 7 bases and the J segment 8 bases; nucleotides outside the gene matches: 18. Germline loops: CDR1 MDHEN, CDR2 SYDVKM. The CDR3, as DNA: TGTGCCAGCAATTTTTCACCGGGACAGGGGGCTTTATCCGACATTCAGTACTTC. This sequence encodes CASNFSPGQGALSDIQYF.

This sequence joins TRBV5-1 and TRBJ1-4; 7 nucleotides align to TRBD1. Germline lookup yields CDR1 SGHRS and CDR2 YFSETQ. The CDR3 length is 20 residues. The V and J ends lost 0 bases and 3 bases, in that order; junction bases with no gene match: 17. This chain's CDR3 is CASSLGYAGNFGTANEKLFF. In nucleotides, the CDR3 is TGCGCCAGCAGCTTGGGATATGCGGGAAACTTTGGGACAGCTAATGAAAAACTGTTTTTT.

This chain connects TRBV6-1 to TRBJ2-7, with 10 bases matching TRBD1. CDR1 MNHNS and CDR2 SASEGT come from the germline V gene. Trimming removed 6 bases from V and 0 bases from J; junction bases left unmatched: 5. The CDR3 consists of 15 residues. This CDR3 reads CASSPGTGVSYEQYF. CDR3 coding DNA: TGTGCCAGCAGCCCCGGGACAGGGGTCTCCTACGAGCAGTACTTC.

Here the CDR3 DNA reads TGCGCCAGCAGTGAAGCGGGATCCTACAATGAGCAGTTCTTC. Protein product: CASSEAGSYNEQFF. The chain joins TRBV10-2 to TRBJ2-1; 7 bases are shared with TRBD2. The CDR3 has 14 amino acids. The ends lost 3 bases at V and 1 base at J; junction bases unmatched: 0. Germline assignment: CDR1 WSHSY and CDR2 SAAADI.

The chain has TRBV5-1 and TRBJ2-7; 11 bases match TRBD1. V shed 4 bases, J shed 2 bases, and the junction held 2 bases outside the gene matches. The CDR3 spans 14 residues. Germline CDR1 SGHRS, CDR2 YFSETQ. CDR3 amino acids: CASSGGQGAYEQYF. DNA for the CDR3: TGCGCCAGCAGCGGGGGACAGGGGGCCTACGAGCAGTACTTC.

The J gene is TRBJ1-1, the V gene TRBV6-5; D gene unclear. V dropped 0 bases and J dropped 3 bases, with 8 bases sitting between them. Germline loops: CDR1 MNHEY, CDR2 SVGAGI. This CDR3 comprises 14 residues. The CDR3 DNA reads TGTGCCAGCAGTTACTCATCCGGGGACACTGAAGCTTTCTTT. This gives the protein CASSYSSGDTEAFF.

The chain is built from TRBV5-1 and TRBJ2-7; 14 nucleotides agree with TRBD2. V shed 3 bases, J shed 0 bases, and the junction held 5 bases outside the gene matches. CDR1 SGHRS and CDR2 YFSETQ come from the germline V gene. The CDR3 has 17 residues. CDR3 in DNA: TGCGCCAGCAGCTCCCGGACTAGCGGGGGGAGCTCCTACGAGCAGTACTTC. This encodes CASSSRTSGGSSYEQYF.

In this sample, this clone turned up once. The chain has TRBV12-5 and TRBJ2-3, with 10 bases lining up with TRBD2. Germline values: CDR1 LGHNT, CDR2 FRNRAP. The CDR3 length is 16 residues. Germline trimming cut 6 bases from V and 1 base from J; bases unmatched to any gene: 7. CDR3 DNA: TGTGCTAGTGGCCGCCCGAGCGGGGGGGGCACAGATACGCAGTATTTT. Translated, it gives CASGRPSGGGTDTQYF. Together with reference TRBV12-5 and TRBJ2-3, the CDR3 gives the full variable domain: DARVTQTPRHKVTEMGQEVTMRCQPILGHNTVFWYRQTMMQGLELLAYFRNRAPLDDSGMPKDRFSAEMPDATLATLKIQPSEPRDSAVYFCASGRPSGGGTDTQYFGPGTRLTVL.

The chain is built from TRBV4-2 and TRBJ1-2, with D maybe TRBD1 (5 bases). This CDR3 has 15 residues. The germline V gene encodes CDR1 LGHNA and CDR2 YNFKEQ. Between the trimmed V and J ends, which lost 6 bases and 2 bases, there was a span of 16 bases. CDR3 sequence (DNA): TGTGCCAGCAGTCGATTCGACAGAGCGAACTATGGCTACACCTTC. This sequence encodes CASSRFDRANYGYTF.

This clone appeared a few times. The chain recombines TRBV7-2 with TRBJ1-1; no clear D. The CDR3 extends over 15 amino acids. V lost 2 bases, J lost 1 base, and 11 bases lay in between. From germline, CDR1 is SGHTA and CDR2 FQGNSA. CDR3 residues: CASSLLGVRNTEAFF. CDR3 bases: TGTGCCAGCAGCTTATTAGGAGTGAGGAACACTGAAGCTTTCTTT.

This clone has just a few counts. V is TRBV13 and J is TRBJ1-2, with TRBD1 matching 8 bases. In germline, CDR1 is PRHDT, CDR2 FYEKMQ (reference sequence). CDR3 length equals 13 residues. With V trimmed by 5 bases and J by 8 bases, 7 bases remained unmatched. The CDR3: CASSKLTGGGYTF. CDR3 sequence (DNA): TGTGCCAGCAGCAAGCTTACAGGGGGGGGCTACACCTTC.